This TCR beta chain was sequenced in a study of T-cell reconstitution after alpha-beta-depleted transplantation in children. This clonotype has a count of ten or more. Its matching antigen is unknown. As it was prepared, the TCRbeta library received unique molecular identifiers. TCRdb reprocessed the PCR reads via MiXCR and lists one record per CDR3 protein. The sample yields over 90,000 distinct CDR3 sequences, approximately 6% seen once. Study results and limitations: T-cell numbers and diversity, one year after transplant, stemmed largely from T cells that were newly produced. Expanded graft clones, several hundred of them, were reportedly the source of alpha-beta T cells about two months after transplant.

The CDR3 sequence is 16 residues long. Germline CDR1 SGDLS, CDR2 YYNGEE. Trimming took 4 bases from V and 0 from J; bases not matched to a gene: 6. The source was PBMCs, mostly from graft donor cells, collected 60 days after TCRalphabeta/CD19-depleted stem cell transplant. The V gene is TRBV9, the J gene TRBJ2-1, with 8 nucleotides matching TRBD2. This sequence was found in a female patient between 2 and 15 years old who had a stem cell transplant for Fanconi anemia, so the T cells may come from the graft donor. CDR3 loop: CASSPTGTSSYNEQFF. For the CDR3, the DNA is TGTGCCAGCAGCCCCACTGGGACTAGCTCCTACAATGAGCAGTTCTTC.